This TCR beta chain comes out of a study of cytomegalovirus exposure and HLA in healthy donors. Study observations and caveats: The study listed under 200 cytomegalovirus-associated TCR beta chains.

Primers: 60 Vbeta forward and 13 Jbeta reverse. Assay: immunoSEQ multiplex PCR; the TCRdb copy retains only in-frame clones and omits some. The table records 200,000 to 250,000 clones, more than 60% of them present only once. The V gene's germline CDR1 is SNHLY and CDR2 FYNNEI. CDR3 length equals 16 residues. As for this clone: Its antigen remains unidentified.

The receptor comes from a woman aged 30 to 39 in good health and CMV-seronegative. The rearrangement joins TRBV2 to TRBJ2-5; 12 nucleotides line up with TRBD2. The assigned J gene may be wrong: the sequence end matches TRBJ2-7 better. Sequencing was carried out using PBMCs. The CDR3 protein is CASRGKLAGGNYEQYF. CDR3 nucleotide sequence: TGTGCCAGCAGGGGCAAACTAGCGGGAGGAAACTACGAGCAGTACTTC.